Shown below are 25 T cell receptor beta chains from a single sample sequenced in a study of OX40 agonist ivuxolimab in advanced cancers. Assay: immunoSEQ multiplex PCR; the TCRdb copy retains only in-frame clones and omits some. The data contain about 25,000 clones, about 81% of them seen just once; the ten biggest clones take up 20% to 30%. This specimen consisted of CD4+ or CD8+ T cells sorted from blood, obtained in a trial of the OX40 agonist ivuxolimab. Receptor source: an adult with an advanced solid tumor such as melanoma, head and neck, liver or kidney cancer.

CDR3 nucleotides: TGTGCCAGCAGTGAATCGATTACCGGGGAGCTGTTTTTT. This translates into CASSESITGELFF. J is TRBJ2-2 and V is TRBV25-1; D call uncertain. CDR1 is MGHDK and CDR2 is SYGVNS in the germline V gene. CDR3 length equals 13 residues. Deletions cut 1 base from V and 5 bases from J, with 5 bases between.

In nucleotides, the CDR3 is TGTGCCAGCAGGGGGACAGCCTCCTACGAGCAGTACTTC. This translates into CASRGTASYEQYF. The chain joins TRBV6-1 to TRBJ2-7, with 7 bases that match TRBD1. After removal of 6 bases from V and 0 bases from J, the junction contained 2 bases not matched to a gene. The CDR3 is made up of 13 amino acids. Germline-derived CDR1 and CDR2 are MNHNS and SASEGT.

The J gene is TRBJ2-2, the V gene TRBV4-2, with D uncertain. CDR3 size: 14 residues. The germline CDR1 and CDR2 sequences are LGHNA and YNFKEQ. Trimming shortened V by 0 bases and J by 6 bases, and 8 bases separated the two germline ends. CDR3 region: CASSQEDHPGELFF. For the CDR3, the DNA is TGTGCCAGCAGCCAAGAGGACCACCCCGGGGAGCTGTTTTTT.

The chain is built from TRBV19 and TRBJ2-1, with D possibly matching TRBD1 (6 bases). The germline CDR1 and CDR2 sequences are LNHDA and SQIVND (reference sequence). The CDR3 contains 14 residues. Trimming pared 7 bases from V and 2 bases from J, leaving 12 bases between. In DNA form, the CDR3 reads TGTGCCAGTACACCAGGGGTTCCCTACAATGAGCAGTTCTTC. Translation: CASTPGVPYNEQFF.

The chain recombines TRBV15 with TRBJ2-2, with D perhaps TRBD1 (6 bases). Trimming took 6 bases from V and 7 from J, leaving 21 bases between them. The length of the CDR3 is 16 residues. The germline CDR1 and CDR2 sequences are LNHNV and YYDKDF (reference sequence). In nucleotides, the CDR3 is TGTGCCACCAGGCAGCCAGGGCAGGGGCTAATCGGGGAGCTGTTTTTT. Encoded protein: CATRQPGQGLIGELFF. Using reference TRBV15 and TRBJ2-2 for the parts outside the CDR3, the full variable domain is DAMVIQNPRYQVTQFGKPVTLSCSQTLNHNVMYWYQQKSSQAPKLLFHYYDKDFNNEADTPDNFQSRRPNTSFCFLDIRSPGLGDTAMYLCATRQPGQGLIGELFFGEGSRLTVL.

The J gene is TRBJ2-1, the V gene TRBV6-5; no clear D gene. CDR1 MNHEY and CDR2 SVGAGI come from the germline V gene. Trimming removed 3 bases at V and 4 bases at J, with 7 bases between. This CDR3 is built from 13 residues. The CDR3 DNA follows: TGTGCCAGCAGTTATATGGGTTACAATGAGCAGTTCTTC. Residues: CASSYMGYNEQFF.

CDR3 bases: TGTGCCAGCAGCTTAAAGGACCCAAACACTGAAGCTTTCTTT. This gives the protein CASSLKDPNTEAFF. The genes are TRBV7-9 and TRBJ1-1, with D uncertain. CDR1 and CDR2 (germline): SEHNR, FQNEAQ (reference sequence). This CDR3 spans 14 amino acids. Trimming removed 2 bases at V and 2 bases at J, with 9 bases between.

J is TRBJ2-7 and V is TRBV27, with TRBD2 matching over 8 bases. Trimming removed 3 bases from V and 7 bases from J; junction bases left unmatched: 8. The CDR3 length is 14 residues. CDR1 MNHEY and CDR2 SMNVEV come from the germline V gene (reference sequence). The CDR3 loop reads CASSFAGGVEEQYF. The CDR3 region has the DNA TGTGCCAGCAGTTTTGCCGGGGGGGTCGAAGAGCAGTACTTC.

V and J are TRBV29-1 and TRBJ1-5; TRBD1 matches at 10 bases. Trimming took 1 base from V and 4 from J; bases not matched to a gene: 10. Germline V gene data show CDR1 as SQVTM and CDR2 as ANQGSEA. The CDR3 has 17 residues. The CDR3 DNA sequence: TGCAGCGTTGAAGCCGGACCGGGACAGGGGATGAATCAGCCCCAGCATTTT. Translation gives CSVEAGPGQGMNQPQHF. Filled out from reference TRBV29-1 and TRBJ1-5, the complete variable domain reads SAVISQKPSRDICQRGTSLTIQCQVDSQVTMMFWYRQQPGQSLTLIATANQGSEATYESGFVIDKFPISRPNLTFSTLTVSNMSPEDSSIYLCSVEAGPGQGMNQPQHFGDGTRLSIL.

The chain recombines TRBV7-9 with TRBJ1-1; TRBD1 aligns across 8 bases. With 5 bases clipped from V and 1 base from J, the junction kept 3 bases outside the gene matches. The CDR3 contains 14 residues. The germline V gene has CDR1 SEHNR and CDR2 FQNEAQ (reference sequence). For the CDR3, the DNA is TGTGCCAGCAGCCCAGGACAGGGGAACACTGAAGCTTTCTTT. It translates to CASSPGQGNTEAFF.

The chain joins TRBV2 to TRBJ2-7; 10 bases agree with TRBD1. Germline CDR1 is SNHLY and CDR2 is FYNNEI. The junction had 5 bases not matched to a gene; V was cut back by 5 bases and J by 4 bases. There are 14 residues in the CDR3. Written as DNA, the CDR3 is TGTGCCAGCAGTTTGGACAGGGGGAGGTACGAGCAGTACTTC. It yields the protein CASSLDRGRYEQYF.

This clone was detected only a few times. V gene TRBV7-8 combines with J gene TRBJ2-7; tentative D call: TRBD1 (6 bases). V lost 5 bases to trimming and J lost 5 bases, with 13 bases between them. CDR3 size: 13 residues. Germline V gives CDR1 SGHVS, CDR2 FQNEAQ. Here the CDR3 DNA reads TGTGCCAGCAGCCAAGTGGGGGCCGACGAGCAGTACTTC. Translation: CASSQVGADEQYF.

J is TRBJ1-4 and V is TRBV6-1; D gene uncertain. The V end was cut by 3 bases, the J end by 7 bases, with 15 bases between. The CDR3 contains 15 residues. CDR1 MNHNS and CDR2 SASEGT come from the germline V gene. CDR3 residues: CASSEGRQHTEKLFF. CDR3 nucleotide sequence: TGTGCCAGCAGTGAGGGTAGGCAGCATACTGAAAAACTGTTTTTT.

The gene calls are TRBV6-1 and TRBJ2-7; D is undetermined. CDR3 length: 10 amino acids. Trimming removed 8 bases from V and 1 base from J, with 3 bases in between. CDR1 is MNHNS and CDR2 is SASEGT in the germline V gene. The CDR3 nucleotides are TGTGCCAGCGGGTCCTACGAGCAGTACTTC. It specifies CASGSYEQYF.

V usage is TRBV14 and J usage is TRBJ2-5; D possibly uses TRBD1 or TRBD2 (5 bases each). The CDR3 consists of 13 residues. The germline V and J ends were trimmed by 4 bases and 4 bases, with 10 bases remaining between them. Germline-derived CDR1 and CDR2 are SGHDN and FVKESK. The CDR3 here is CASSRWGRETQYF. For the CDR3, the DNA is TGTGCCAGCAGCCGATGGGGGAGAGAGACCCAGTACTTC.

CDR3 in amino acids: CAIMGTPGHTTGANVLTF. The CDR3 bases are TGTGCCATCATGGGGACCCCGGGACACACAACTGGGGCCAACGTCCTGACTTTC. V gene TRBV10-3 combines with J gene TRBJ2-6, with D possibly matching TRBD1 (6 bases). V was cut by 7 bases and J by 2 bases, with 21 bases left in between. This CDR3 is 18 amino acids long. Germline assignment: CDR1 ENHRY and CDR2 SYGVKD.

The chain uses TRBV7-2 and TRBJ2-7; unclear D gene. Trimming left V 2 bases short and J 3 bases short, with 8 bases between. The CDR3 loop spans 13 amino acids. Germline V CDR1 and CDR2: SGHTA, FQGNSA. This CDR3 is CASSLRASYEQYF. The CDR3 DNA reads as TGTGCCAGCAGCTTAAGGGCCAGCTACGAGCAGTACTTC. The whole variable domain, filled in from reference TRBV7-2 and TRBJ2-7, reads GAGVSQSPSNKVTEKGKDVELRCDPISGHTALYWYRQSLGQGLEFLIYFQGNSAPDKSGLPSDRFSAERTGGSVSTLTIQRTQQEDSAVYLCASSLRASYEQYFGPGTRLTVT.

Relative to its sample, this clone is medium-sized. The chain links TRBV27 to TRBJ2-7; D may be TRBD1 (6 bases). Looked up from germline, CDR1 is MNHEY and CDR2 is SMNVEV (reference sequence). This CDR3 comprises 12 residues. Trimming removed 6 bases at V and 5 bases at J, with 11 bases between. In nucleotides, the CDR3 is TGTGCCAGCAGCCTACAGGGAAACGAGCAGTACTTC. It encodes CASSLQGNEQYF.

V is TRBV7-9 and J is TRBJ2-2, with 8 bases identical to TRBD2. V dropped 0 bases and J dropped 2; count of bases not matched to a gene: 5. The germline V gene has CDR1 SEHNR and CDR2 FQNEAQ (reference sequence). The CDR3 consists of 17 residues. The CDR3 DNA is TGTGCCAGCAGCTTAGCGCCGGGGGGGCAAAACACCGGGGAGCTGTTTTTT. This codes for CASSLAPGGQNTGELFF.

The chain couples TRBV20-1 to TRBJ2-7; no clear D gene. The germline V gene encodes CDR1 DFQATT and CDR2 SNEGSKA (reference sequence). V dropped 3 bases and J dropped 4 bases, with 7 bases sitting between them. This CDR3 spans 11 amino acids. Written as DNA, the CDR3 is TGCAGTGCTAGGGAGAGTTACGAGCAGTACTTC. This sequence encodes CSARESYEQYF.

The chain combines TRBV9 with TRBJ2-3; no firm D call. V lost 4 bases to trimming and J lost 0 bases, with 6 bases between them. Germline V gives CDR1 SGDLS, CDR2 YYNGEE. The CDR3 is made up of 13 amino acids. The CDR3 region is CASSLTSTDTQYF. CDR3 coding DNA: TGTGCCAGCAGCCTTACTAGCACAGATACGCAGTATTTT.

The chain links TRBV15 to TRBJ2-5, with 8 nucleotides matching TRBD1. This CDR3 is built from 14 residues. J lost 9 bases, V lost 3 bases, and 9 bases had no gene match. Germline lookup yields CDR1 LNHNV and CDR2 YYDKDF (reference sequence). CDR3 amino acids: CATSRGQGARSQYF. The CDR3 DNA follows: TGTGCCACCAGCAGGGGGCAGGGGGCGAGGTCCCAGTACTTC.

The chain employs TRBV11-2 and TRBJ2-1, with D perhaps matching TRBD2 (5 bases). The CDR3 is 17 residues long. Trimming left V 4 bases short and J 1 base short, with 17 bases between. Germline V CDR1 and CDR2: SGHAT, FQNNGV. The CDR3 sequence is CASSSREGLRSYNEQFF. CDR3 nucleotide sequence: TGTGCCAGCAGCTCGCGAGAGGGCCTTAGATCCTACAATGAGCAGTTCTTC.

The V and J genes are TRBV6-5 and TRBJ2-7; perhaps D is TRBD1 or TRBD2 (7 bases each). Looked up from germline, CDR1 is MNHEY and CDR2 is SVGAGI. Trimming left V 6 bases short and J 3 bases short, with 12 bases between. The CDR3 loop spans 13 amino acids. Written as DNA, the CDR3 is TGTGCCAGCAGAAGCGGGACAGACTACGAGCAGTACTTC. The encoded protein is CASRSGTDYEQYF.

The J gene is TRBJ1-2, the V gene TRBV27, with a weak D call TRBD1 (5 bases). The CDR3 covers 13 residues. Germline CDR1 and CDR2: MNHEY and SMNVEV (reference sequence). The ends were cut back, 3 bases at V and 8 bases at J, with 13 bases in the middle. DNA for the CDR3: TGTGCCAGCAGTTTCCTCAGGGAAGAGGGCTACACCTTC. Translated: CASSFLREEGYTF.